Presented here are 13 T cell receptor beta chains from one specimen sequenced in a study of blood T cell repertoires in COVID-19. Here immunoSEQ multiplex PCR was the method, and the copy in TCRdb shows in-frame clones only, minus some. There are around 500,000 clones in the sample; about 85% occur only once, and roughly 8.5% lies in the top ten. Source material: PBMCs or T cells enriched from blood (not recorded which). The source of these receptors is a woman between 55 and 75 years old who had recovered from COVID-19.

This chain links TRBV19 with TRBJ1-2; D call uncertain. CDR3 length: 12 residues. Germline CDR1 reads LNHDA; CDR2 reads SQIVND (reference sequence). V was clipped by 7 bases and J by 5 bases, with 11 bases between them. For the CDR3, the DNA is TGTGCCAGTAACAGAGGGAGGTATGGCTACACCTTC. Translation: CASNRGRYGYTF.

The chain recombines TRBV6-5 with TRBJ1-1; 9 nucleotides line up with TRBD1. CDR1 is MNHEY and CDR2 is SVGAGI in the germline V gene. The CDR3 has 16 residues. With 3 bases clipped from V and 5 bases from J, the junction kept 10 bases outside the gene matches. The CDR3 sequence is CASSYFTGGLRTEAFF. The CDR3 DNA is TGTGCCAGCAGTTATTTTACAGGGGGCCTTAGGACTGAAGCTTTCTTT.

This chain connects TRBV25-1 to TRBJ2-3, with 7 bases that match TRBD1. Trimming removed 2 bases from V and 3 bases from J; junction bases left unmatched: 5. CDR1 and CDR2 (germline): MGHDK, SYGVNS. This CDR3 contains 15 residues. CDR3 loop: CASSERGRRTDTQYF. In DNA, the CDR3 is TGTGCCAGCAGTGAAAGGGGGCGCAGGACAGATACGCAGTATTTT.

The CDR3 DNA reads as TGCGCCAGCAGCCAAGACTTTCGGCTAGCGGGGGGTTCCGGGACCCAGTACTTC. Residues: CASSQDFRLAGGSGTQYF. The rearrangement uses TRBV4-1 and TRBJ2-5; 11 positions agree with TRBD2. The CDR3 length is 18 residues. Germline CDR1 MGHRA, CDR2 YSYEKL. With V trimmed by 0 bases and J by 7 bases, 13 bases remained unmatched.

The chain combines TRBV7-6 with TRBJ1-6; 8 positions agree with TRBD1. Germline V lookup: CDR1 SGHVS, CDR2 FNYEAQ. CDR3 length: 14 residues. Germline trimming cut 1 base from V and 8 bases from J; bases unmatched to any gene: 1. CDR3 amino acids: CASSLGQGYSPLHF. CDR3 DNA sequence: TGTGCCAGCAGCTTAGGACAGGGGTATTCACCCCTCCACTTT.

V usage is TRBV6-5 and J usage is TRBJ1-1; 8 bases match TRBD1. Germline assignment: CDR1 MNHEY and CDR2 SVGAGI. J was trimmed by 1 base and V by 6 bases; bases with no gene match: 7. The CDR3 extends over 15 amino acids. CDR3 in DNA: TGTGCCAGCAGCTGGGCGGACAGGGCGAACACTGAAGCTTTCTTT. Protein: CASSWADRANTEAFF.

The rearrangement links TRBV4-2 to TRBJ2-3; TRBD2 matches 11 bases. The CDR3 runs 18 residues. The germline gives CDR1 LGHNA, CDR2 YNFKEQ. Trimming removed 1 base from V and 4 bases from J; junction bases left unmatched: 10. This CDR3 reads CASSQVASGGTKSDTQYF. Here the CDR3 DNA reads TGTGCCAGCAGCCAAGTTGCTAGCGGGGGGACCAAATCAGATACGCAGTATTTT.

This chain uses TRBV15 with TRBJ2-5; 9 bases align to TRBD2. Germline loops: CDR1 LNHNV, CDR2 YYDKDF (reference sequence). The CDR3 runs 16 residues. V was clipped by 2 bases and J by 2 bases; unmatched bases: 6. The CDR3 DNA reads as TGTGCCACCAGCAGAACGAGCGGGGGGCCACAAGAGACCCAGTACTTC. Amino acid sequence: CATSRTSGGPQETQYF.

This clone showed up just a few times. The rearrangement links TRBV14 to TRBJ2-1, with 9 positions matching TRBD2. Unmatched junction bases numbered 4, after V lost 4 bases and J lost 9 bases. The CDR3 runs 13 residues. Germline assignment: CDR1 SGHDN and CDR2 FVKESK. CDR3 bases: TGTGCCAGCAGCCGATCTAGCGGGGTTGAGCAGTTCTTC. Its translation is CASSRSSGVEQFF.

The chain recombines TRBV19 with TRBJ1-5, with 8 positions matching TRBD1. Germline CDR1 and CDR2: LNHDA and SQIVND (reference sequence). The CDR3 has 14 amino acids. V dropped 5 bases and J dropped 4; count of bases not matched to a gene: 4. The CDR3 loop is CASSADRGNQPQHF. DNA for the CDR3: TGTGCCAGTAGTGCCGACAGGGGAAATCAGCCCCAGCATTTT.

The chain couples TRBV5-1 to TRBJ2-7; unclear D gene. Germline values: CDR1 SGHRS, CDR2 YFSETQ. Trimming cost V 1 base and J 0 bases, with 11 bases left between them. CDR3 length equals 15 residues. This CDR3 is CASSLMPSSSYEQYF. The CDR3 DNA reads as TGCGCCAGCAGCTTGATGCCTTCCAGCTCCTACGAGCAGTACTTC.

This clone came up a few times. The chain recombines TRBV27 with TRBJ1-6, with 8 bases identical to TRBD1. CDR3 length equals 18 residues. The germline CDR1 and CDR2 sequences are MNHEY and SMNVEV (reference sequence). V lost 5 bases to trimming and J lost 3 bases; unmatched junction nucleotides: 12. The CDR3 loop reads CASSRTGRPGGYNSPLHF. The CDR3, as DNA: TGTGCCAGCAGTCGGACAGGGCGGCCAGGCGGCTATAATTCACCCCTCCACTTT.

V gene TRBV5-1 combines with J gene TRBJ2-5; TRBD2 might be the D (6 bases). Looked up from germline, CDR1 is SGHRS and CDR2 is YFSETQ. V lost 4 bases and J lost 3, with 10 bases in between. The CDR3 has 13 residues. CDR3 coding DNA: TGCGCCAGCAGCGAACCGGGGGAAGAGACCCAGTACTTC. Protein sequence: CASSEPGEETQYF. Full variable domain (rest looked up from reference TRBV5-1 and TRBJ2-5): KAGVTQTPRYLIKTRGQQVTLSCSPISGHRSVSWYQQTPGQGLQFLFEYFSETQRNKGNFPGRFSGRQFSNSRSEMNVSTLELGDSALYLCASSEPGEETQYFGPGTRLLVL.